A single sample is the source of the 14 T cell receptor beta chains below, sequenced in a study of regulatory T cells in long-lasting Graves disease. The TCR beta library used iRepertoire HTBI primers with Arm-PCR amplification of CDR3. Via MiXCR, TCRdb re-called the multiplex PCR reads, giving one row per CDR3 protein. The repertoire consists of fewer than 500,000 distinct CDR3 sequences, with 15% to 20% occurring once and the leading ten covering 12%. Regarding time point: newly diagnosed GD, antithyroid drugs for less than 3 months. Isolated PBMC RNA provided the starting material for the TCR library. This same sample was also taken into another study, of T cells in Graves' hyperthyroidism and ophthalmopathy.

The specimen was peripheral blood mononuclear cells (PBMCs), collected at new diagnosis, from a patient treated with antithyroid drugs. The receptors originated from a man aged 35 to 55 with Graves disease.

The chain has TRBV10-1 and TRBJ2-1; no definite D call. The CDR3 runs 12 residues. The ends were cut back, 4 bases at V and 5 bases at J, with 6 bases in the middle. Germline CDR1 and CDR2: WNHNN and SYGVQD (reference sequence). CDR3: CASSGPHNEQFF. The CDR3 DNA follows: TGCGCCAGCAGTGGCCCCCACAATGAGCAGTTCTTC.

The chain joins TRBV9 to TRBJ1-3; D remains ambiguous. The CDR3 loop spans 13 amino acids. Germline V gives CDR1 SGDLS, CDR2 YYNGEE. Deletions cut 0 bases from V and 0 bases from J, with 1 base between. The CDR3 region has the DNA TGTGCCAGCAGCGTAGACTCTGGAAACACCATATATTTT. Translated: CASSVDSGNTIYF.

This clonotype has just a few counts. This chain uses TRBV4-2 with TRBJ2-3; 7 nucleotides line up with TRBD2. The germline CDR1 and CDR2 sequences are LGHNA and YNFKEQ. The trim removed 1 base at V and 6 bases at J, leaving 7 bases unmatched. CDR3 size: 15 residues. CDR3 in DNA: TGTGCCAGCAGCCAAGTTACTGGACTAGAGGATACGCAGTATTTT. It codes for CASSQVTGLEDTQYF.

This clonotype was seen a few times. The DNA of the CDR3 is TGCAGCGTAACGAGTTATCGGGATGAGCAGTTCTTC. Translated, it gives CSVTSYRDEQFF. The chain recombines TRBV29-1 with TRBJ2-1, with D hard to call. The ends were cut back, 6 bases at V and 8 bases at J, with 14 bases in the middle. The germline CDR1 and CDR2 sequences are SQVTM and ANQGSEA. This CDR3 has 12 residues.

CDR3 amino acids: CASSRDRESYEQYF. In DNA form, the CDR3 reads TGTGCCAGCAGTAGGGACAGGGAGTCCTACGAGCAGTACTTC. The rearrangement links TRBV7-9 to TRBJ2-7; 9 positions agree with TRBD1. There are 14 residues in the CDR3. Germline V gene lookup returns CDR1 SEHNR and CDR2 FQNEAQ (reference sequence). The junction had 4 bases not matched to a gene; V was cut back by 6 bases and J by 1 base.

The table lists this clonotype with many counts. The chain links TRBV7-9 to TRBJ2-5; TRBD1 is a possible D gene (6 bases). The germline V and J ends were trimmed by 4 bases and 2 bases, with 23 bases remaining between them. CDR3 size: 18 residues. Germline V CDR1 and CDR2: SEHNR, FQNEAQ (reference sequence). CDR3 protein: CASSSLTTGTQYQETQYF. In nucleotides, the CDR3 is TGTGCCAGCAGCTCCCTCACGACAGGTACCCAATATCAAGAGACCCAGTACTTC.

Ten or more counts support this clonotype. The CDR3 loop is CASSFREDTEAFF. The DNA of the CDR3 is TGTGCCAGCAGCTTCAGGGAGGACACTGAAGCTTTCTTT. The chain joins TRBV7-6 to TRBJ1-1; D may be TRBD1 (5 bases). CDR3 size: 13 residues. Trimming shortened V by 3 bases and J by 3 bases, and 8 bases separated the two germline ends. Germline-derived CDR1 and CDR2 are SGHVS and FNYEAQ.

On this clonotype itself: This clone may be a read error of a much larger clone one base away. The chain joins TRBV2 to TRBJ2-7; D may correspond to TRBD1 or TRBD2 (5 bases each). CDR1 and CDR2 (germline): SNHLY, FYNNEI. This CDR3 spans 13 amino acids. The CDR3 spells CASKLTGTYGQYF. CDR3 bases: TGTGCCAGCAAACTAACCGGGACCTACGGGCAGTACTTC.

In this sample, this clonotype turned up many times. The V call is TRBV6-1, the J call TRBJ2-1; D assignment may be TRBD1 or TRBD2 (5 bases each). CDR1 MNHNS and CDR2 SASEGT come from the germline V gene. The CDR3 has 15 amino acids. V was cut by 7 bases and J by 0 bases, with 13 bases left in between. The CDR3 sequence: CASTPDTSSYNEQFF. The CDR3 DNA is TGTGCCAGCACCCCGGACACTAGCTCCTACAATGAGCAGTTCTTC.

This sequence joins TRBV19 and TRBJ2-7; 10 bases agree with TRBD2. V shed 1 base and J 2 bases; nucleotides not matched to a gene: 2. The CDR3 loop spans 15 amino acids. Germline V gives CDR1 LNHDA, CDR2 SQIVND (reference sequence). The CDR3 region is CASSIGTSGAYEQYF. The CDR3 DNA follows: TGTGCCAGTAGTATAGGGACTAGCGGAGCCTACGAGCAGTACTTC.

J is TRBJ1-1 and V is TRBV5-4; D is undetermined. The CDR3 length is 16 residues. Trimming took off 4 bases at V and 2 bases at J, with 18 bases between the two ends. Germline V gene lookup returns CDR1 SGHNT and CDR2 YYREEE (reference sequence). Here the CDR3 DNA reads TGTGCCAGCAGCCATTGGAGGGCAAATCTTAACACTGAAGCTTTCTTT. Its translation is CASSHWRANLNTEAFF.

In its sample, this clonotype was seen a few times. The chain employs TRBV5-6 and TRBJ1-2, with D possibly matching TRBD1 (6 bases). Per the germline V gene, CDR1 is SGHDT and CDR2 is YYEEEE. V lost 4 bases and J lost 3, with 16 bases in between. The CDR3 length is 15 residues. In DNA, the CDR3 is TGTGCCAGCAGCCGGGCCGGCAGGGGCGACTATGGCTACACCTTC. Translated: CASSRAGRGDYGYTF.

This clonotype was detected ten times or more. This sequence joins TRBV5-1 and TRBJ2-5; D possibly uses TRBD1 or TRBD2 (5 bases each). Trimming left V 4 bases short and J 2 bases short, with 15 bases between. The CDR3 covers 15 residues. Germline V lookup: CDR1 SGHRS, CDR2 YFSETQ. The CDR3 region is CASSITGTAQETQYF. DNA of the CDR3: TGCGCCAGCAGCATCACCGGGACGGCTCAAGAGACCCAGTACTTC.

Many counts were recorded for this clonotype. The chain employs TRBV11-2 and TRBJ2-6; TRBD2 matches 8 bases. The CDR3 has 15 amino acids. CDR1 is SGHAT and CDR2 is FQNNGV in the germline V gene. The V gene end was trimmed by 8 bases and the J gene end by 3 bases; junction bases not matched to a gene: 6. The chain's CDR3 is CASGIAGGGANVLTF. The CDR3 DNA follows: TGTGCCAGCGGAATCGCGGGAGGTGGGGCCAACGTCCTGACTTTC.